This T cell receptor (beta chain) was found in a study of cytomegalovirus exposure and HLA in healthy donors. Study-wide background: Roughly 180 million T cells yielded some 100 million unique TCR beta sequences, as an earlier analysis found.

Study-wide points: Investigators reported more than 150 TCR beta chains as tied to cytomegalovirus. An analysis that came later showed most CMV-associated TCR beta chains appearing HLA-restricted.

Points on this clone: Its specificity is unknown.

The CDR3 loop spans 13 amino acids. V was clipped by 2 bases and J by 5 bases, with 11 bases between them. Germline-derived CDR1 and CDR2 are SGHRS and YFSETQ. Primers included in the PCR were 60 Vbeta and 13 Jbeta primers. Assay used: immunoSEQ multiplex PCR; TCRdb lists only in-frame clones, some missing. The sample lists more than 140,000 clones, about 64% seen once, with 3% in the top ten. The J gene is TRBJ2-7, the V gene TRBV5-1; D possibly corresponds to TRBD2 (6 bases). The receptor was isolated from a young woman in good health and CMV-seropositive. The specimen was PBMCs. CDR3 DNA sequence: TGCGCCAGCAGCTTAGGGACTTCGGACGAGCAGTACTTC. Translated: CASSLGTSDEQYF.